Following are 4 T cell receptor beta chains from one sample sequenced in a study of T-cell reconstitution after alpha-beta-depleted transplantation in children. Molecular barcoding with unique molecular identifiers was used for the TCRbeta library. TCRdb re-called the PCR reads with MiXCR, one entry per CDR3 protein. The sample yields 200,000 or so distinct CDR3 sequences, 6.3% seen once. Sequenced here: PBMCs, sampled before TCRalphabeta/CD19-depleted stem cell transplant. Receptor source: a girl under three years old with combined immunodeficiency, due to receive a stem cell transplant.

The table lists this clonotype with many counts. This sequence joins TRBV29-1 and TRBJ1-2, with D possibly TRBD1 on 6 matching bases. V lost 7 bases and J lost 2, with 14 bases in between. Germline CDR1 and CDR2: SQVTM and ANQGSEA. CDR3 length: 13 amino acids. The CDR3 protein is CSARRDTNYGYTF. The CDR3 DNA sequence: TGCAGCGCCAGAAGGGACACAAACTATGGCTACACCTTC.

This clonotype was seen at least ten times. This sequence joins TRBV20-1 and TRBJ2-3; 9 positions agree with TRBD2. V dropped 3 bases and J dropped 0; count of bases not matched to a gene: 4. The germline V gene has CDR1 DFQATT and CDR2 SNEGSKA (reference sequence). The CDR3 runs 15 residues. The CDR3 DNA sequence: TGCAGTGCTAGTAAAACTAGCGGGAGCACAGATACGCAGTATTTT. This translates into CSASKTSGSTDTQYF.

This clonotype occurred many times. Written as DNA, the CDR3 is TGTGCCAGCAGCCAAGGGTTGGTTAATGAAAAACTGTTTTTT. As protein: CASSQGLVNEKLFF. The V gene is TRBV4-2, the J gene TRBJ1-4; D not certain. Germline loops: CDR1 LGHNA, CDR2 YNFKEQ. V shed 1 base and J shed 4 bases, with 7 bases lying between them. The CDR3 consists of 14 residues.

This clonotype has only one observation. This may arise from a read error, as a much more abundant clone is one base away. The V call is TRBV29-1, the J call TRBJ1-1; weak D call: TRBD1 (5 bases). The CDR3 is 17 amino acids. Germline assignment: CDR1 SQVTM and CDR2 ANQGSEA. The CDR3 reads CSIEGEKTAAMNTEAFF. The CDR3 coding sequence is TGCAGCATTGAAGGGGAGAAGACAGCCGCTATGAACACTGAAGCTTTCTTT.